These T cell receptor beta chains were read from a single sample in a study of blood T cell repertoires in COVID-19. Method: immunoSEQ multiplex PCR; TCRdb's copy keeps in-frame clones and lacks some. The sample carries 140,000 to 150,000 clones, roughly 80% recorded once. The sequencing sample was made of PBMCs or T cells enriched from blood (not recorded which). The receptors come from a woman between 45 and 65 years old who had recovered from COVID-19. Both conserved end residues are part of each CDR3. D genes are given only for firm matches. The listing skips clone size in some rows; elsewhere it reads once, few, many or a size class.

D	V	size	J	DNA	CDR3
NA	TRBV2	NA	TRBJ2-2	TGTGCCAGCAGTCGCAACGGGGGGGAGCTGTTTTTT	CASSRNGGELFF
NA	TRBV28	NA	TRBJ2-7	TGTGCCAGCAGTTTGGGCCGAGTGGGCGAGCAGTACTTC	CASSLGRVGEQYF
TRBD1	TRBV7-2	NA	TRBJ2-1	TGTGCCAGCAGCCCCAGAGGGGGCGTTCAGAATGAGCAGTTCTTC	CASSPRGGVQNEQFF
NA	TRBV20-1	NA	TRBJ1-2	TGCAGTGCTACAGGGAACTATGGCTACACCTTC	CSATGNYGYTF
TRBD1	TRBV28	NA	TRBJ1-1	TGTGCCAGCACACCGCCCTCAGGACAGGCGCTCCAAGCTTTCTTT	CASTPPSGQALQAFF
NA	TRBV27	NA	TRBJ1-6	TGTGCCAGCAGTTTATTGAGGGAGAGCTCCTATAATTCACCCCTCCACTTT	CASSLLRESSYNSPLHF
TRBD1	TRBV6-2/TRBV6-3	NA	TRBJ2-2	TGTGCCAGCAGTTGGGACAGGTTAAGCGGGGAGCTGTTTTTT	CASSWDRLSGELFF
NA	TRBV15	few	TRBJ2-1	TGTGCCACCAGCAGAGCCAGGGGTTCTGAGCAGTTCTTC	CATSRARGSEQFF
NA	TRBV6-5	NA	TRBJ2-5	TGTGCCAGCACCTCACGGAGGCTAAAAGAGACCCAGTACTTC	CASTSRRLKETQYF
NA	TRBV7-9	NA	TRBJ1-3	TGTGCCAGCAGCTTGTCCACAGGGCGAAGCCACAACACCATATATTTT	CASSLSTGRSHNTIYF
NA	TRBV4-1	NA	TRBJ1-2	TGCGCCAGCAGCCAAGATCAGGGATCGGACTATGGCTACACCTTC	CASSQDQGSDYGYTF
TRBD1	TRBV24-1	NA	TRBJ1-5	TGTGCCACCAGTGGACAGGGGGCAGGGCAGCCCCAGCATTTT	CATSGQGAGQPQHF
NA	TRBV12-3/TRBV12-4	few	TRBJ1-2	TGTGCCAGCAGTCCGGGGGAGTACTATGGCTACACCTTC	CASSPGEYYGYTF
NA	TRBV2	NA	TRBJ2-7	TGTGCCAGCGGCCGACTTGGCGAGCAGTACTTC	CASGRLGEQYF
NA	TRBV9	once	TRBJ1-5	TGTGCCAGCAGCGTAGCCCCCTTTCAGCCCCAGCATTTT	CASSVAPFQPQHF
NA	TRBV2	NA	TRBJ2-1	TGTGCCAGCAGAGGACACCTTAAAGACAATGAGCAGTTCTTC	CASRGHLKDNEQFF
NA	TRBV27	few	TRBJ1-1	TGTGCCAGCAGTTTAACCAGGTTTGTCACTGAAGCTTTCTTT	CASSLTRFVTEAFF
NA	TRBV20-1	NA	TRBJ2-1	TGCAGTGCTACAGGGGAATATGAGCAGTTCTTC	CSATGEYEQFF
NA	TRBV13	NA	TRBJ2-1	TGTGCCAGCAGCTTAGTAGGTGGGGGCCGCTCCTACAATGAGCAGTTCTTC	CASSLVGGGRSYNEQFF
NA	TRBV7-9	NA	TRBJ2-3	TGTGCCAGCTTTAGCTTCTCAGGGCGTCGAGATACGCAGTATTTT	CASFSFSGRRDTQYF
NA	TRBV30	NA	TRBJ2-1	TGTGCCTGGAGGGACTACTCCTACAATGAGCAGTTCTTC	CAWRDYSYNEQFF
TRBD1	TRBV11-2	NA	TRBJ1-2	TGTGCCAGCAGCCCAACAGGGGGCTATGGCTACACCTTC	CASSPTGGYGYTF
NA	TRBV10-1	NA	TRBJ2-3	TGCGCCAGCAGTGAGCACCGACGGGGACTCAGCACAGATACGCAGTATTTT	CASSEHRRGLSTDTQYF
TRBD1	TRBV5-6	NA	TRBJ1-1	TGTGCCAGCAGCTGGGACAGCAGAGCCACTGAAGCTTTCTTT	CASSWDSRATEAFF
TRBD2	TRBV29-1	NA	TRBJ2-1	TGCAGCGACAGCGGGGGGTCTTACAATGAGCAGTTCTTC	CSDSGGSYNEQFF
TRBD1	TRBV9	NA	TRBJ1-1	TGTGCCAGCAGCGTAGTAACCCCGCAGGGGGCAAATCGGAACACTGAAGCTTTCTTT	CASSVVTPQGANRNTEAFF
NA	TRBV7-2	NA	TRBJ1-1	TGTGCCAGCAGCCCGGGGGGAGGGGACACTGAAGCTTTCTTT	CASSPGGGDTEAFF
NA	TRBV5-4	NA	TRBJ2-2	TGTGCCCAAGGGGGGGTGAACACCGGGGAGCTGTTTTTT	CAQGGVNTGELFF
NA	TRBV6-1	few	TRBJ1-1	TGTGCCAGCAGTGAAGCGTTCGTAGAAGCTTTCTTT	CASSEAFVEAFF
TRBD2	TRBV28	NA	TRBJ2-3	TGTGCCAGCAGTCTCTCCGGTAGCGGGGGGCATTCGAGTACGCAGTATTTT	CASSLSGSGGHSSTQYF
NA	TRBV6-6	NA	TRBJ2-3	TGTGCCAGCAGACTGCACCACACAGATACGCAGTATTTT	CASRLHHTDTQYF
NA	TRBV6-5	NA	TRBJ2-7	TGTGCCAGCAGTTACTCGGTGACAGGTGACTCCTACGAGCAGTACTTC	CASSYSVTGDSYEQYF
TRBD1	TRBV7-9	NA	TRBJ2-1	TGTGCCAGCAGCTCAGAGGGGGCTTGGAATGAGCAGTTCTTC	CASSSEGAWNEQFF
NA	TRBV5-1	NA	TRBJ2-3	TGCGCCAGCAGCTTGGAGGCAGGGCTTCCCACAGATACGCAGTATTTT	CASSLEAGLPTDTQYF
NA	TRBV7-3	NA	TRBJ2-5	TGTGCCAGCAGGGACGCGGGGCAACAAGAGACCCAGTACTTC	CASRDAGQQETQYF
TRBD1	TRBV4-2	NA	TRBJ1-1	TGTGCCAGCAGCCAAGCACAGGGGTTGGACACTGAAGCTTTCTTT	CASSQAQGLDTEAFF
NA	TRBV7-2	NA	TRBJ1-4	TGTGCCAGCAGCCCTGGCGGGGGCGATGAAAAACTGTTTTTT	CASSPGGGDEKLFF
TRBD2	TRBV10-3	few	TRBJ2-3	TGTGCCATCAGTGAGTCTAAGACTAGCGGGACAGATACGCAGTATTTT	CAISESKTSGTDTQYF
TRBD1	TRBV5-5	few	TRBJ1-4	TGTGCCAGCAGCTTTTCGCCCGGGACAGGAGATGAAAAACTGTTTTTT	CASSFSPGTGDEKLFF
NA	TRBV10-3	NA	TRBJ1-3	TGTGCCATCAAATCAGGATTTTACTCTGGAAACACCATATATTTT	CAIKSGFYSGNTIYF
NA	TRBV11-2	once	TRBJ1-2	TGTGCCAGCAGCATTTACTTCGGAGCCTACACCTTC	CASSIYFGAYTF
TRBD1	TRBV5-8	NA	TRBJ2-1	TGTGCCAGCAGCTCCGGACAGGGGGTCCACAATGAGCAGTTCTTC	CASSSGQGVHNEQFF
NA	TRBV19	once	TRBJ1-5	TGTGCCAGTAGTATAGGTCGCCTGATCGGGGGCAATCAGCCCCAGCATTTT	CASSIGRLIGGNQPQHF
TRBD1	TRBV7-6	NA	TRBJ1-1	TGTGCCAGCAGCTCCCTGGGACAGGTGAACACTGAAGCTTTCTTT	CASSSLGQVNTEAFF
NA	TRBV6-1	NA	TRBJ1-4	TGTGCCAGCAGTGAAGCAAGTGACAGAGTTGCGACTAATGAAAAACTGTTTTTT	CASSEASDRVATNEKLFF
TRBD2	TRBV4-2	NA	TRBJ2-3	TGTGCCAGCAGCCCGGGACTAGCGGGGGGGCCGGGGACAGATACGCAGTATTTT	CASSPGLAGGPGTDTQYF
NA	TRBV28	NA	TRBJ1-2	TGTGCCAGCAGAATCAACTCCAGGACGAGGGTCTATGGCTACACCTTC	CASRINSRTRVYGYTF
NA	TRBV7-2	NA	TRBJ1-5	TGTGCCAGCAGCTTCCGCAGGCCCGATCAGCCCCAGCATTTT	CASSFRRPDQPQHF
TRBD2	TRBV5-4	NA	TRBJ2-1	TGTGCCAGCAGCCCTCCCCCAAGCGGGGGGGTCTCCTACAATGAGCAGTTCTTC	CASSPPPSGGVSYNEQFF
TRBD1	TRBV4-1	once	TRBJ1-2	TGCGCCAGCAGCCAAGATAATGAACCGGGACAGGGGGCAGTTGGCTACACCTTC	CASSQDNEPGQGAVGYTF
NA	TRBV14	NA	TRBJ1-6	TGTGCCAGCAGCCCAACAGGGTCCTGGAATTCACCCCTCCACTTT	CASSPTGSWNSPLHF
TRBD1	TRBV5-8	NA	TRBJ1-4	TGTGCCAGCAGCTGGGGACAGGGCATCCATGAAAAACTGTTTTTT	CASSWGQGIHEKLFF
TRBD1	TRBV18	NA	TRBJ2-1	TGTGCCAGCTCACCACCGCAGGGGGCCACCTACAATGAGCAGTTCTTC	CASSPPQGATYNEQFF
TRBD2	TRBV3-1/TRBV3-2	NA	TRBJ2-7	TGTGCCAGCAGCCAGGGGGTAGCGGGACGATTTGGGGAGCAGTACTTC	CASSQGVAGRFGEQYF
NA	TRBV28	once	TRBJ1-1	TGTGCCAGCAGTCCCGAGCCCGGGGACACTGAAGCTTTCTTT	CASSPEPGDTEAFF
NA	TRBV5-1	NA	TRBJ2-1	TGCGCCAGCAGCCAAGGAGACACGGCTGGCTTTAGGGGGATCTTC	CASSQGDTAGFRGIF
TRBD2	TRBV7-2	NA	TRBJ2-2	TGTGCCAGCAGCCTCAGACTAGCGGGGTGGAATACCGGGGAGCTGTTTTTT	CASSLRLAGWNTGELFF